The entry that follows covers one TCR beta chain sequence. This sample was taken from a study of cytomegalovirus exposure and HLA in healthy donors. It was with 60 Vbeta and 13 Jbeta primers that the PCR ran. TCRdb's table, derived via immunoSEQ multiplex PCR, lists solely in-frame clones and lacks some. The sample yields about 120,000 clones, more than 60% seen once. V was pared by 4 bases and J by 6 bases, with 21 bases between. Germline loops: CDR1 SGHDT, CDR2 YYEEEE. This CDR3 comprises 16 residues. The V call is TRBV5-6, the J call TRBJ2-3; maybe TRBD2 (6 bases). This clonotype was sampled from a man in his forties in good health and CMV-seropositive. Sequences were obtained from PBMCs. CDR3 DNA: TGTGCCAGCAGCCCCTCCCTTACTAGCCCCGAGGATACGCAGTATTTT. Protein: CASSPSLTSPEDTQYF. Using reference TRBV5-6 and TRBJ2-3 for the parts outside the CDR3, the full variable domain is DAGVTQSPTHLIKTRGQQVTLRCSPKSGHDTVSWYQQALGQGPQFIFQYYEEEERQRGNFPDRFSGHQFPNYSSELNVNALLLGDSALYLCASSPSLTSPEDTQYFGPGTRLTVL.